The 23 T cell receptor beta chains listed next were all sequenced from one sample in a study of blood T cell repertoires in COVID-19. Here immunoSEQ multiplex PCR was the method, and the copy in TCRdb shows in-frame clones only, minus some. The sample lists roughly 190,000 clones, around 87% occurring once. Input material: PBMCs or T cells enriched from blood (not recorded which). Source of these receptors: a woman aged 35 to 49 in a cohort exposed to, infected with or recovered from COVID-19 (not recorded which).

The chain joins TRBV4-3 to TRBJ2-1, with D possibly being TRBD1 (6 bases). The CDR3 has 18 amino acids. V shed 1 base and J shed 3 bases, with 19 bases lying between them. Looked up from germline, CDR1 is LGHNA and CDR2 is YSLEER. CDR3 protein: CASSQAPRTELYYNEQFF. In DNA form, the CDR3 reads TGCGCCAGCAGCCAAGCCCCCCGGACAGAATTATACTACAATGAGCAGTTCTTC.

The chain has TRBV7-2 and TRBJ2-5, with D perhaps matching TRBD1 (6 bases). Germline V gene data show CDR1 as SGHTA and CDR2 as FQGNSA. Trimming pared 1 base from V and 5 bases from J, leaving 20 bases between. The CDR3 length is 17 residues. This CDR3 is CASSLGRGTERGETQYF. CDR3 coding DNA: TGTGCCAGCAGCTTAGGGCGAGGGACGGAAAGGGGGGAGACCCAGTACTTC.

This clone was seen only a few times. The chain carries TRBV2 and TRBJ1-1, with D tentatively TRBD1 (5 bases). The CDR3 totals 13 residues. Trimming left V 6 bases short and J 1 base short, with 9 bases between. From germline, CDR1 is SNHLY and CDR2 FYNNEI. This CDR3 is CASSTTANTEAFF. In DNA, the CDR3 is TGTGCCAGCAGCACGACAGCGAACACTGAAGCTTTCTTT. Combining the CDR3 with reference TRBV2 and TRBJ1-1 gives the whole variable domain EPEVTQTPSHQVTQMGQEVILRCVPISNHLYFYWYRQILGQKVEFLVSFYNNEISEKSEIFDDQFSVERPDGSNFTLKIRSTKLEDSAMYFCASSTTANTEAFFGQGTRLTVV.

The gene calls are TRBV7-8 and TRBJ1-5, with a weak D call TRBD1 (6 bases). The germline V gene has CDR1 SGHVS and CDR2 FQNEAQ. CDR3 length equals 15 residues. V lost 5 bases, J lost 5 bases, and 16 bases lay in between. CDR3 coding DNA: TGTGCCAGCAGCCCACAGGGTTATAGGGATCAGCCCCAGCATTTT. The encoded protein is CASSPQGYRDQPQHF.

This clone was observed at least ten times. Here the CDR3 reads CASSQRLAGGSNEQFF. CDR3 sequence (DNA): TGTGCCAGCAGCCAGCGACTAGCGGGAGGTTCCAATGAGCAGTTCTTC. V gene TRBV11-3 combines with J gene TRBJ2-1, with 13 positions matching TRBD2. Germline CDR1 SGHNT, CDR2 YENEEA. The CDR3 sequence is 16 residues long. The V gene end was trimmed by 5 bases and the J gene end by 6 bases; junction bases not matched to a gene: 7.

V and J are TRBV19 and TRBJ1-2, with D perhaps matching TRBD1 (6 bases). Germline V gene lookup returns CDR1 LNHDA and CDR2 SQIVND (reference sequence). Deletions cut 8 bases from V and 6 bases from J, with 16 bases between. The CDR3 totals 13 residues. This chain's CDR3 is CASGRPGDDGYTF. The CDR3, as DNA: TGTGCCAGTGGTAGGCCAGGGGACGATGGCTACACCTTC.

The CDR3 nucleotides are TGTGCCACCAGTGACCGCGGGGGGACCTCCTACAATGAGCAGTTCTTC. This encodes CATSDRGGTSYNEQFF. This sequence joins TRBV24-1 and TRBJ2-1, with 8 nucleotides matching TRBD2. The germline V gene encodes CDR1 KGHDR and CDR2 SFDVKD. After removal of 4 bases from V and 0 bases from J, the junction contained 4 bases not matched to a gene. This CDR3 is 16 amino acids long.

This rearrangement joins TRBV18 to TRBJ1-5; D unclear. Trimming removed 4 bases at V and 7 bases at J, with 14 bases between. The CDR3 runs to 14 residues. CDR1 and CDR2 (germline): KGHSH, LQKENI. The CDR3 DNA reads TGTGCCAGCTCACGAAGCGGACGGGGACAGCCCCAGCATTTT. Residues: CASSRSGRGQPQHF.

Concerning this clone: A read error may produce the germline difference seen at one junction end. CDR3 amino acids: CASIPWTARVF. The CDR3 nucleotides read TGCGCCAGCATTCCTTGGACAGCCAGAGTTTTC. This chain links TRBV23-1 with TRBJ1-2, with D perhaps matching TRBD1 (6 bases). TRBV23-1 is designated an ORF whose function remains uncertain. The CDR3 contains 11 residues.

The chain couples TRBV9 to TRBJ1-2; D remains ambiguous. CDR1 is SGDLS and CDR2 is YYNGEE in the germline V gene. Trimming took 10 bases from V and 0 from J, leaving 10 bases between them. The CDR3 is 12 residues long. CDR3 sequence: CASRGSNYGYTF. The CDR3 nucleotides are TGTGCCTCACGGGGTTCTAACTATGGCTACACCTTC.

The chain has TRBV6-5 and TRBJ2-1, with TRBD2 matching over 7 bases. Per germline, CDR1 MNHEY and CDR2 SVGAGI. This CDR3 comprises 11 residues. J lost 9 bases, V lost 6 bases, and 2 bases had no gene match. CDR3 loop: CASRAGVEQFF. In nucleotides, the CDR3 is TGTGCCAGCAGGGCGGGAGTTGAGCAGTTCTTC.

The chain couples TRBV7-6 to TRBJ2-1, with D perhaps TRBD2 (6 bases). The germline CDR1 and CDR2 sequences are SGHVS and FNYEAQ. V was clipped by 4 bases and J by 9 bases, with 16 bases between them. This CDR3 comprises 14 residues. The DNA of the CDR3 is TGTGCCAGCAGCTCGGGACTCGGGGGAATTGAGCAGTTCTTC. Its translation: CASSSGLGGIEQFF. Full variable domain (remainder filled in from reference TRBV7-6 and TRBJ2-1): GAGVSQSPRYKVTKRGQDVALRCDPISGHVSLYWYRQALGQGPEFLTYFNYEAQQDKSGLPNDRFSAERPEGSISTLTIQRTEQRDSAMYRCASSSGLGGIEQFFGPGTRLTVL.

The chain has TRBV14 and TRBJ1-2; TRBD1 might be the D (6 bases). Looked up from germline, CDR1 is SGHDN and CDR2 is FVKESK. The CDR3 consists of 13 residues. The germline V and J ends were trimmed by 4 bases and 4 bases, with 10 bases remaining between them. CDR3 sequence: CASSPETGYGYTF. The CDR3 region has the DNA TGTGCCAGCAGCCCAGAGACAGGCTATGGCTACACCTTC.

The chain is built from TRBV28 and TRBJ1-4; D not certain. The V and J ends lost 2 bases and 7 bases respectively, with 8 bases between them. This CDR3 has 13 residues. The germline V gene encodes CDR1 MDHEN and CDR2 SYDVKM. CDR3 in DNA: TGTGCCAGCAGTTTACAGACGGGTGAAAAACTGTTTTTT. It codes for CASSLQTGEKLFF.

The chain is built from TRBV6-5 and TRBJ1-1; perhaps TRBD1 as D (6 bases). With 7 bases removed from V and 2 bases from J, the gap between germline ends came to 14 bases. CDR3 length: 14 residues. Germline V gives CDR1 MNHEY, CDR2 SVGAGI. CDR3 sequence reads: CASTPRGGNTEAFF. For the CDR3, the DNA is TGTGCCAGCACCCCGAGGGGGGGCAACACTGAAGCTTTCTTT.

The V and J genes are TRBV14 and TRBJ2-7; 7 bases fit TRBD2. V lost 0 bases to trimming and J lost 6 bases; unmatched junction nucleotides: 5. The CDR3 is 14 amino acids. In germline, CDR1 is SGHDN, CDR2 FVKESK. The CDR3 DNA sequence: TGTGCCAGCAGCCAAGACATCGGGGGGTCCGAGCAGTACTTC. Its protein product is CASSQDIGGSEQYF.

V usage is TRBV5-7 and J usage is TRBJ2-5; D may be TRBD2 (6 bases). TRBV5-7 is an ORF, and what it does is uncertain. The CDR3 runs to 11 residues. V lost 3 bases, J lost 9 bases, and 9 bases lay in between. The CDR3 loop is CASSWGLSQYF. Here the CDR3 DNA reads TGTGCCAGCAGCTGGGGACTGTCCCAGTACTTC.

The rearrangement links TRBV10-2 to TRBJ2-1; possibly TRBD2 for D (5 bases). Per germline, CDR1 WSHSY and CDR2 SAAADI. V was cut by 7 bases and J by 4 bases, with 14 bases left in between. The CDR3 is made up of 14 amino acids. The CDR3 protein is CASTGGTLYNEQFF. The DNA for the CDR3 is TGCGCCAGCACTGGAGGAACCCTATACAATGAGCAGTTCTTC.

This chain uses TRBV13 with TRBJ2-1; 8 nucleotides align to TRBD2. The CDR3 runs to 14 residues. V shed 5 bases, J shed 4 bases, and the junction held 4 bases outside the gene matches. The germline CDR1 and CDR2 sequences are PRHDT and FYEKMQ (reference sequence). The CDR3, as DNA: TGTGCCAGCAGCGTCCGGGGGGGTTACAATGAGCAGTTCTTC. Encoded protein: CASSVRGGYNEQFF. Together with reference TRBV13 and TRBJ2-1, the CDR3 gives the full variable domain: AAGVIQSPRHLIKEKRETATLKCYPIPRHDTVYWYQQGPGQDPQFLISFYEKMQSDKGSIPDRFSAQQFSDYHSELNMSSLELGDSALYFCASSVRGGYNEQFFGPGTRLTVL.

V and J are TRBV4-1 and TRBJ1-2; no clear D. Trimming removed 1 base from V and 4 bases from J, with 13 bases in between. CDR3 length: 15 amino acids. Germline-derived CDR1 and CDR2 are MGHRA and YSYEKL. CDR3 region: CASSQGASTGYGYTF. CDR3 DNA: TGCGCCAGCAGCCAAGGAGCTTCCACGGGCTATGGCTACACCTTC.

The V gene is TRBV2, the J gene TRBJ1-2; D is possibly TRBD1 (6 bases). V was trimmed by 4 bases and J by 1 base, leaving 10 bases between them. CDR3 length: 14 amino acids. Looked up from germline, CDR1 is SNHLY and CDR2 is FYNNEI. Here the CDR3 reads CASSVKGDNYGYTF. CDR3 DNA: TGTGCCAGCAGTGTTAAGGGGGATAACTATGGCTACACCTTC.

The chain recombines TRBV19 with TRBJ2-7, with D tentatively TRBD2 (6 bases). Germline assignment: CDR1 LNHDA and CDR2 SQIVND (reference sequence). The CDR3 spans 17 residues. The germline V and J ends were trimmed by 4 bases and 2 bases, with 21 bases remaining between them. The CDR3: CASSTARGGKGPYEQYF. The DNA for the CDR3 is TGTGCCAGTAGTACTGCCCGGGGCGGGAAGGGCCCCTACGAGCAGTACTTC.

This clone has only a few counts. V is TRBV2 and J is TRBJ1-3; D call uncertain. With 4 bases removed from V and 0 bases from J, the gap between germline ends came to 10 bases. The CDR3 is made up of 15 amino acids. The germline V gene encodes CDR1 SNHLY and CDR2 FYNNEI. This CDR3 reads CASSAQRSSGNTIYF. The CDR3 DNA is TGTGCCAGCAGTGCACAGCGGAGCTCTGGAAACACCATATATTTT.